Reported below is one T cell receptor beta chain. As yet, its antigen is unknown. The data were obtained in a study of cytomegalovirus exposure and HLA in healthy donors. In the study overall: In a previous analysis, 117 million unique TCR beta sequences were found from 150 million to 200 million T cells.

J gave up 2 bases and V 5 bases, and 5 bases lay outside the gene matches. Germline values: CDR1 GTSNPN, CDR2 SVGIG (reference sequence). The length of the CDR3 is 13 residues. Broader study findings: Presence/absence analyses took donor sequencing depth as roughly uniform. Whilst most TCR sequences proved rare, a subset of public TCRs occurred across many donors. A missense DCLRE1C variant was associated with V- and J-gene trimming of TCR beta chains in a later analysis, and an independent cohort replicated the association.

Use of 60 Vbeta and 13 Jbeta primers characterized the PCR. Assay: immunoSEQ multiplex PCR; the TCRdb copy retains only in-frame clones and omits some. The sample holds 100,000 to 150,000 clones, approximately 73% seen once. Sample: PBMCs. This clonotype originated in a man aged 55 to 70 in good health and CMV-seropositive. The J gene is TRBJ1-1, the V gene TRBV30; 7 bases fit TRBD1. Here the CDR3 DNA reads TGTGCCTGGCTCCGGGACAGAAACACTGAAGCTTTCTTT. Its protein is CAWLRDRNTEAFF.